This entry lists 9 T cell receptor beta chains sequenced from one sample in a study of molecular identifiers for immune sequencing clone quantification. Each CDR3 protein is one row after TCRdb ran MiXCR on the PCR reads. Among approximately 590,000 distinct CDR3 sequences listed, 25% were seen once. The source material was naive CD8+ T cells from blood, with Jurkat cell RNA spiked in. Subset meaning: FACS-sorted CD8+CD4-CCR7+CD45RA+ naive T cells. These receptors were taken from a human donor in good health. Some libraries in this study had Jurkat cell RNA spiked in.

This clonotype was detected many times. The chain couples TRBV7-2 to TRBJ2-5, with 8 bases fitting TRBD1. Germline CDR1 SGHTA, CDR2 FQGNSA. V shed 6 bases and J 2 bases; nucleotides not matched to a gene: 2. The CDR3 is made up of 13 amino acids. CDR3 sequence: CASRNRGQETQYF. CDR3 nucleotides: TGTGCCAGCAGGAACAGGGGGCAAGAGACCCAGTACTTC.

This clonotype was picked up a small number of times. The chain couples TRBV27 to TRBJ2-7, with D tentatively TRBD2 (6 bases). Trimming cost V 6 bases and J 6 bases, with 18 bases left between them. This CDR3 spans 14 amino acids. Germline V gene data show CDR1 as MNHEY and CDR2 as SMNVEV (reference sequence). The CDR3 loop is CASSTYGGHVEQYF. DNA for the CDR3: TGTGCCAGCAGCACTTACGGGGGTCACGTCGAGCAGTACTTC.

This chain joins TRBV9 and TRBJ1-1; TRBD1 matches 11 bases. V was pared by 3 bases and J by 5 bases, with 6 bases of the junction left unmatched. Germline CDR1 reads SGDLS; CDR2 reads YYNGEE. This CDR3 comprises 15 residues. Here the CDR3 reads CASSAMDRGPTEAFF. The CDR3 nucleotides read TGTGCCAGCAGCGCTATGGACAGGGGGCCAACTGAAGCTTTCTTT.

With respect to this clonotype: This sequence may be a read error, since a much larger clone differs from it by one base. V is TRBV13 and J is TRBJ1-1; D is unclear. This CDR3 region has 17 residues. The germline V and J ends were trimmed by 0 bases and 4 bases, with 18 bases remaining between them. Per the germline V gene, CDR1 is PRHDT and CDR2 is FYEKMQ (reference sequence). The CDR3 sequence is CASSLGAGGLMITEAFF. CDR3 DNA sequence: TGTGCCAGCAGCTTAGGGGCAGGAGGCCTAATGATCACTGAAGCTTTCTTT.

This clonotype was counted ten times or more. The chain uses TRBV6-5 and TRBJ1-5; D is uncertain. Deletions cut 6 bases from V and 4 bases from J, with 16 bases between. The CDR3 loop spans 15 amino acids. The germline gives CDR1 MNHEY, CDR2 SVGAGI. CDR3 loop: CASRLTGGGNQPQHF. The CDR3 bases are TGTGCCAGCAGACTGACCGGAGGCGGTAATCAGCCCCAGCATTTT.

The rearrangement links TRBV13 to TRBJ2-3; TRBD2 is a possible D gene (5 bases). CDR1 and CDR2 from the germline V gene are PRHDT and FYEKMQ (reference sequence). This CDR3 comprises 16 residues. The V end was cut by 0 bases, the J end by 4 bases, with 14 bases between. CDR3 sequence: CASSLGRRVGADTQYF. CDR3 bases: TGTGCCAGCAGCTTAGGAAGGAGAGTCGGGGCAGATACGCAGTATTTT.

Concerning this clonotype itself: A clone one base away is much larger, so this may be a read error. The rearrangement joins TRBV28 to TRBJ2-5, with TRBD2 matching over 8 bases. This CDR3 region has 17 residues. V shed 5 bases, J shed 7 bases, and the junction held 18 bases outside the gene matches. From germline, CDR1 is MDHEN and CDR2 SYDVKM. DNA of the CDR3: TGTGCCAGCAGTGCCCGACAAGCGGGAGTTTCCGGGGGGACCCAGTACTTC. It codes for CASSARQAGVSGGTQYF.

The V gene is TRBV6-6, the J gene TRBJ2-7; TRBD1 or TRBD2 may be the D gene (7 bases each). Between the trimmed V and J ends, which lost 0 bases and 3 bases, there was a span of 12 bases. The CDR3 spans 15 residues. The germline V gene has CDR1 MNHNY and CDR2 SVGAGI (reference sequence). The CDR3 reads CASSYSSRGGYEQYF. The CDR3 DNA is TGTGCCAGCAGTTACTCGTCCAGGGGGGGCTACGAGCAGTACTTC.

This clonotype was seen many times. The V and J genes are TRBV30 and TRBJ2-7; possibly TRBD1 for D (6 bases). Trimming left V 5 bases short and J 2 bases short, with 13 bases between. Per the germline V gene, CDR1 is GTSNPN and CDR2 is SVGIG (reference sequence). The CDR3 has 13 residues. The CDR3: CAWLDSGAYEQYF. The DNA for the CDR3 is TGTGCCTGGCTGGACAGTGGGGCCTACGAGCAGTACTTC.